The next 2 T cell receptor beta chains were all read from a single sample in a study of shared clonotypes between healthy human individuals. Libraries were prepared by immunoSEQ multiplex PCR; TCRdb keeps only in-frame clonotypes and omits some of them. The table lists a few million clones, approximately 96% of them singletons. The sequencing input was naive CD4+ T cells sorted from blood. The sample's subset: CD45RA+ positively selected. These receptors were taken from a young man in good health.

This clone is a singleton in its sample. The chain links TRBV5-6 to TRBJ1-2, with D uncertain. The CDR3 extends over 13 amino acids. Germline CDR1 SGHDT, CDR2 YYEEEE. V was clipped by 3 bases and J by 4 bases, with 10 bases between them. The CDR3 sequence is CASSSGSLYGYTF. The CDR3 bases are TGTGCCAGCAGCTCGGGCAGCCTCTATGGCTACACCTTC. The full variable domain, its missing parts supplied by reference TRBV5-6 and TRBJ1-2, is DAGVTQSPTHLIKTRGQQVTLRCSPKSGHDTVSWYQQALGQGPQFIFQYYEEEERQRGNFPDRFSGHQFPNYSSELNVNALLLGDSALYLCASSSGSLYGYTFGSGTRLTVV.

V usage is TRBV27 and J usage is TRBJ2-3; possibly TRBD2 for D (5 bases). The CDR3 extends over 16 amino acids. The V end lost 6 bases, the J end lost 1 base, and 17 bases lay between the germline ends. Per germline, CDR1 MNHEY and CDR2 SMNVEV (reference sequence). The CDR3 loop is CASSPGSGRGTDTQYF. CDR3 DNA: TGTGCCAGCAGCCCCGGTTCGGGGAGAGGCACAGATACGCAGTATTTT.